The rows below give T cell receptor beta chains drawn from one sample of a study of cytomegalovirus exposure and HLA in healthy donors. Sequencing was performed with immunoSEQ multiplex PCR; in TCRdb, only in-frame clones are kept and a portion is missing. This sample has around 220,000 clones, with over 60% found just once. The sequenced sample consisted of PBMCs. These receptors came from a young man in good health and CMV-seronegative. Both conserved end residues are part of each CDR3. Each record gives: clone size, D gene, J gene, V gene, CDR3 DNA, CDR3 protein. The D gene is left open where the match is weak. Size is omitted from some rows. Given values are once, few, many or a class for expanded clones.

>.|TRBD2|TRBJ2-2|TRBV27
TGTGCCAGCAGTTTATCGCATGGACTAGCGGTAAACGGGGAGCTGTTTTTT
CASSLSHGLAVNGELFF
>.|.|TRBJ2-2|TRBV19
TGTGCCAGTAGAAGGAAAGGGATCGGGATCGGGGAGCTGTTTTTT
CASRRKGIGIGELFF
>.|.|TRBJ2-2|TRBV28
TGTGCCAGCAGTACGAGACTAACGGGATTGTGGGAGCTGTTTTTT
CASSTRLTGLWELFF
>.|.|TRBJ2-2|TRBV15
TGTGCCACCAGCGAAGACAGCCTTTTCAAGAACACCGGGGAGCTGTTTTTT
CATSEDSLFKNTGELFF
>.|TRBD2|TRBJ2-5|TRBV5-1
TGCGCCAGCAGCTTGGAGGGCGGGAGGAGGGGAGAGACCCAGTACTTC
CASSLEGGRRGETQYF
>few|TRBD1|TRBJ2-7|TRBV5-6
TGTGCCAGCAGCTCCGACAGGGGCATTGCCTACGAGCAGTACTTC
CASSSDRGIAYEQYF
>.|.|TRBJ2-1|TRBV19
TGTGCCAGTAGTATAGATCCTGGAGGCGACAATGAGCAGTTCTTC
CASSIDPGGDNEQFF
>.|.|TRBJ1-3|TRBV2
TGTGCCAGCAGTGGAGGAGGGTACCTCGGAAACACCATATATTTT
CASSGGGYLGNTIYF
>.|TRBD1|TRBJ2-5|TRBV19
TGTGCCAGTAGTCGCCGACAGGGGTGGGAGACCCAGTACTTC
CASSRRQGWETQYF
>.|TRBD1|TRBJ2-3|TRBV29-1
TGCAGCGTGCCCGGGACAGGGTTGTCAGATACGCAGTATTTT
CSVPGTGLSDTQYF
>once|.|TRBJ2-2|TRBV7-5
TGTGCCAGAAGATCTGGGAGCGCGAACACCGGGGAGCTGTTTTTT
CARRSGSANTGELFF
>.|.|TRBJ2-1|TRBV15
TGTGCCACCAGCCCTCGACCAGGTTACAATGAGCAGTTCTTC
CATSPRPGYNEQFF
>.|TRBD1|TRBJ2-7|TRBV6-5
TGTGCCAGCCGAACAGGGGGAAGGTTCGGATACGAGCAGTACTTC
CASRTGGRFGYEQYF
>.|.|TRBJ1-3|TRBV2
TGTGCCAGCAGCGAGAGCGGGGCTGGAAACACCATATATTTT
CASSESGAGNTIYF
>.|.|TRBJ2-7|TRBV18
TGTGCCAGCTCACCACCGACTGTGGAGCAGCAGTACTTC
CASSPPTVEQQYF
>.|.|TRBJ1-2|TRBV6-1
TGTGCCAGCAGTGAACAGGGGTATGGCTACACCTTC
CASSEQGYGYTF
>.|.|TRBJ2-7|TRBV20-1
TGCAGTGCTAGTATAAACGAGCAGTACTTC
CSASINEQYF
>.|.|TRBJ1-2|TRBV6-5
TGTGCCAGCAGACCCGTTCAGGGCTATGGCTACACCTTC
CASRPVQGYGYTF
>.|.|TRBJ2-1|TRBV4-3
TGCGCCAGCAGCCAAGATCTCGTAGAGGGGGGGCTAGCTGATGAGCAGTTCTTC
CASSQDLVEGGLADEQFF
>.|TRBD2|TRBJ2-1|TRBV19
TGTGCCAGTAGTATGGTAGCGGGACTCGTCAATGAGCAGTTCTTC
CASSMVAGLVNEQFF
>.|.|TRBJ2-5|TRBV5-1
TGCGCCAGCAGCGCGACTAGGACGCAAGAGACCCAGTACTTC
CASSATRTQETQYF
>.|.|TRBJ2-1|TRBV4-1
TGCGCCAGCAGCCAAGAGCCCAGGGTTAGCGGATACAATGAGCAGTTCTTC
CASSQEPRVSGYNEQFF
>.|TRBD2|TRBJ2-5|TRBV27
TGTGCCAGCAGTCCTGAGGGACTAGCGCGAATCATAATGGAGACCCAGTACTTC
CASSPEGLARIIMETQYF
>few|TRBD1|TRBJ2-3|TRBV6-1
TGTGCCAGCAGTGACCGGGAAGACGCCGGGACAGGGAGGTCAGATACGCAGTATTTT
CASSDREDAGTGRSDTQYF
>.|.|TRBJ2-7|TRBV6-1
TGTGCCAGCAGTGAAGGGAGGGGCGAGCAGTACTTC
CASSEGRGEQYF
>few|.|TRBJ1-2|TRBV7-3
TGTGCCAGCAGCCTCGCCGGGACAATGGGTGGCTACACCTTC
CASSLAGTMGGYTF
>once|.|TRBJ1-3|TRBV29-1
TGCAGCGTTGTTACGGGGTCGGGGTCTGGAAACACCATATATTTT
CSVVTGSGSGNTIYF
>.|TRBD1|TRBJ1-6|TRBV30
TGTGCCTGGAGTGTACGGTCAGGGGGCTTTCCGAGTCTTGGAAATTCACCCCTCCACTTT
CAWSVRSGGFPSLGNSPLHF
>once|TRBD1|TRBJ2-2|TRBV6-5
TGTGCCAGCAGCTGGGACAGGGCCCGAGGCGGGGAGCTGTTTTTT
CASSWDRARGGELFF
>once|TRBD1|TRBJ2-7|TRBV6-6
TGTGCCAGCACCCTAACCGGGACAGGGGGCTACGAGCAGTACTTC
CASTLTGTGGYEQYF
>.|TRBD2|TRBJ2-1|TRBV6-5
TGTGCCAGCACCGGGAGGACCCTTAATGAGCAGTTCTTC
CASTGRTLNEQFF
>.|.|TRBJ2-4|TRBV7-9
TGTGCCAGCAGCCCCCCTTTTTGGCGGGGAGTAGCCAAAAACATTCAGTACTTC
CASSPPFWRGVAKNIQYF
>.|TRBD1|TRBJ1-1|TRBV6-1
TGTGCCAGCGGTAGACAGGGTACGAGGGCCACTGAAGCTTTCTTT
CASGRQGTRATEAFF
>few|.|TRBJ1-4|TRBV5-1
TGCGCCAGCAGCTTGTATCGGAGGGAAAAACTGTTTTTT
CASSLYRREKLFF
>.|.|TRBJ1-6|TRBV2
TGTGCCAGCAGTGTAAATTCACCCCTCCACTTT
CASSVNSPLHF
>few|.|TRBJ1-5|TRBV7-8
TGTGCCAGCAGCTTAGCATCGGGGCAGCCCCAGCATTTT
CASSLASGQPQHF
>.|.|TRBJ2-5|TRBV4-2
TGTGCCAGCAGCCAGCGAGAGCGGGTGGGGGAGGAGCAGTACTTC
CASSQRERVGEEQYF
>.|.|TRBJ1-2|TRBV19
TGTGCCAGTAGTTCAGGGTTAATCCCCTATGGCTACACCTTC
CASSSGLIPYGYTF
>.|TRBD2|TRBJ2-7|TRBV5-4
TGTGCCAGCAGCTTGGCCAACGGTTTTAGCGGGGACGAGCAGTACTTC
CASSLANGFSGDEQYF
>.|.|TRBJ2-1|TRBV7-6
TGTGCCAGCAGCTTGGGTTTTGATAGCGCCTACAATGAGCAGTTCTTC
CASSLGFDSAYNEQFF
>.|.|TRBJ2-7|TRBV30
TGTGCCTGGAGTGTATGGGACTACGAGCAGTACTTC
CAWSVWDYEQYF
>once|TRBD1|TRBJ2-1|TRBV30
TGTGCCTGGGACAGGGGGCGGAATGAGCAGTTCTTC
CAWDRGRNEQFF
>.|.|TRBJ2-3|TRBV18
TGTGCCAGCTCACCATCAATTTGGGACACCGAGACTCTCACAGATACGCAGTATTTT
CASSPSIWDTETLTDTQYF
>.|TRBD2|TRBJ2-2|TRBV28
TGTGCCAGCAGTTTGTGGCGGGGGGGCCGTGGCACCGGGGAGCTGTTTTTT
CASSLWRGGRGTGELFF
>.|TRBD2|TRBJ2-5|TRBV9
TGTGCCAGCAGCGCACTAGCGGGGGAAGAGACCCAGTACTTC
CASSALAGEETQYF
>.|TRBD1|TRBJ1-6|TRBV2
TGTGCCAGCAGTGAAGGACAGGGGCCTAATTCACCCCTCCACTTT
CASSEGQGPNSPLHF
>.|.|TRBJ1-4|TRBV18
TGTGCCAGCTCACCGGGAGTTGGAGAAAAACTGTTTTTT
CASSPGVGEKLFF
>.|TRBD1|TRBJ1-5|TRBV2
TGTGCCAGCAGTGACCTGGGACAGGGCAATCAGCCCCAGCATTTT
CASSDLGQGNQPQHF
>few|.|TRBJ2-7|TRBV4-1
TGCGCCAGCAGCCAAGCCCCTAGCTACGAGCAGTACTTC
CASSQAPSYEQYF
>.|TRBD2|TRBJ2-1|TRBV7-3
TGTGCCAGCAGCTTATGGGGGGGAGACAATGAGCAGTTCTTC
CASSLWGGDNEQFF
>.|.|TRBJ1-2|TRBV5-6
TGTGCCAGCAGCTGGACGGACAGTTACTATGGCTACACCTTC
CASSWTDSYYGYTF
>few|.|TRBJ1-1|TRBV28
TGTGCCAGCAATATCGACATGAACACTGAAGCTTTCTTT
CASNIDMNTEAFF
>few|.|TRBJ2-2|TRBV4-3
TGCGCCAGCAGCCAGGGAGACAGGTCTTTCACCGGGGAGCTGTTTTTT
CASSQGDRSFTGELFF
>.|.|TRBJ1-2|TRBV19
TGTGCCAGTAGTATCATAACAGGGTACAGTGGCTACACCTTC
CASSIITGYSGYTF
>.|TRBD2|TRBJ2-1|TRBV19
TGTGCCAGTAGTATTCAAGGCGGGAGCTCCTACAATGAGCAGTTCTTC
CASSIQGGSSYNEQFF
>.|TRBD2|TRBJ2-7|TRBV25-1
TGTGCCAGCATGGTAGCGGGAGCCTACGAGCAGTACTTC
CASMVAGAYEQYF
>once|.|TRBJ1-1|TRBV6-5
TGTGCCAGCAGTTACGCGCGGGGTTTGAACACTGAAGCTTTCTTT
CASSYARGLNTEAFF
>.|TRBD1|TRBJ1-3|TRBV19
TGTGCCAGTAGGACGGGGACAGCCAACTCTGGAAACACCATATATTTT
CASRTGTANSGNTIYF
>.|TRBD2|TRBJ2-1|TRBV9
TGTGCCAGCAGCCCGGGGAGCGGGAGTAATGAGCAGTTCTTC
CASSPGSGSNEQFF
>.|.|TRBJ2-7|TRBV30
TGTGCCTGGAGTCAGTTCTCCTACGAGCAGTACTTC
CAWSQFSYEQYF